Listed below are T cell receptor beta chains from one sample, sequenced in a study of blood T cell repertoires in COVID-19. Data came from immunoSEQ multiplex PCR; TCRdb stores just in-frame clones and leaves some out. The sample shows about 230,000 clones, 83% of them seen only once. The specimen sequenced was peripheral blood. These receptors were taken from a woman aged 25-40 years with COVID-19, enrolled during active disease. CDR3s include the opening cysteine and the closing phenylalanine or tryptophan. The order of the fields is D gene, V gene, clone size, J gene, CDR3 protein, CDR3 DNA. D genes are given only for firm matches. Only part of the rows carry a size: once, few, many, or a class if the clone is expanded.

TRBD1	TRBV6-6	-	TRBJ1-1	CASTRQGAIEAFF	TGTGCCAGCACCCGACAGGGGGCGATTGAAGCTTTCTTT
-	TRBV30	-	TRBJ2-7	CAWSVNVVRAYEQYF	TGTGCCTGGAGTGTTAATGTGGTCAGGGCCTACGAGCAGTACTTC
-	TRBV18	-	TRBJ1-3	CASSPTGRPSGNTIYF	TGTGCCAGCTCACCAACAGGTCGCCCCTCTGGAAACACCATATATTTT
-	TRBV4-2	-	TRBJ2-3	CASSQDLDTQYF	TGTGCCAGCAGCCAAGACCTGGATACGCAGTATTTT
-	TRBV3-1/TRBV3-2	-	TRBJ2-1	CASSRWTEYNEQFF	TGTGCCAGCAGCCGTTGGACTGAGTACAATGAGCAGTTCTTC
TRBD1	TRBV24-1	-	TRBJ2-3	CATSDLGTGRQDTQYF	TGTGCCACCAGTGACCTAGGGACAGGGCGACAAGATACGCAGTATTTT
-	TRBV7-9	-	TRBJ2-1	CASAFSEKSYNEQFF	TGTGCCAGCGCCTTTAGCGAAAAGTCCTACAATGAGCAGTTCTTC
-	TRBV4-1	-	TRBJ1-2	CASSPALGPKRSGYTF	TGCGCCAGCAGCCCAGCCCTGGGGCCAAAGAGGAGTGGCTACACCTTC
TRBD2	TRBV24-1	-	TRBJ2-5	CATRQLAVPPETQYF	TGTGCCACCAGGCAACTAGCGGTGCCTCCGGAGACCCAGTACTTC
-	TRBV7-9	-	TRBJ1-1	CASRSTEKNTEAFF	TGTGCCAGCAGATCGACAGAAAAGAACACTGAAGCTTTCTTT
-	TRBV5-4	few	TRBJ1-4	CASSLWGSYEKLFF	TGTGCCAGCAGCTTGTGGGGCAGTTATGAAAAACTGTTTTTT
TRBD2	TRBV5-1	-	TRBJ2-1	CASSGAGGGMGEQFF	TGCGCCAGCAGCGGTGCGGGAGGGGGCATGGGTGAGCAGTTCTTC
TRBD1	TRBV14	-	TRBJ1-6	CASSAHRGSYNSPLHF	TGTGCCAGCAGCGCCCACAGGGGCTCCTATAATTCACCCCTCCACTTT
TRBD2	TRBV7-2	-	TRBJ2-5	CASSPSGFSAQYF	TGTGCCAGCAGCCCTAGCGGCTTTTCAGCCCAGTACTTC
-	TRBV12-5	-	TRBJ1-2	CASGFSGSDGYTF	TGTGCTAGTGGTTTTTCCGGGTCCGATGGCTACACCTTC
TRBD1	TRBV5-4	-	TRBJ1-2	CASTHPGGYGYTF	TGTGCCAGCACACATCCAGGGGGTTATGGCTACACCTTC
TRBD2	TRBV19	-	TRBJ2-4	CASSLLTSGRVAKNIQYF	TGTGCCAGTAGTCTCCTGACTAGCGGGAGGGTAGCCAAAAACATTCAGTACTTC
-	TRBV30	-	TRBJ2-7	CAWSGGITYEQYF	TGTGCCTGGAGTGGCGGGATTACCTACGAGCAGTACTTC
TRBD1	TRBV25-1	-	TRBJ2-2	CASSDRDRESGELFF	TGTGCCAGCAGTGATAGAGACAGGGAGAGCGGGGAGCTGTTTTTT
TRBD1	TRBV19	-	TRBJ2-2	CASSIMIDWTGATGELFF	TGTGCCAGTAGTATCATGATAGACTGGACAGGGGCCACCGGGGAGCTGTTTTTT
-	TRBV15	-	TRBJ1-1	CATSRDLVSDTEAFF	TGTGCCACCAGCAGAGATCTGGTGTCGGACACTGAAGCTTTCTTT
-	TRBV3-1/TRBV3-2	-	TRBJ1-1	CASSLLEEAFF	TGTGCCAGCAGCCTACTAGAGGAGGCTTTCTTT
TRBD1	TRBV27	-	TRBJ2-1	CASSPGRGRSDEQFF	TGTGCCAGCAGTCCCGGAAGGGGGCGTTCGGATGAGCAGTTCTTC
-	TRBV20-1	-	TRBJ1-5	CSASGAGADQPQHF	TGCAGTGCTAGTGGTGCAGGGGCGGATCAGCCCCAGCATTTT
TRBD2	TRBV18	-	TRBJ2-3	CASSPIAGATDTQYF	TGTGCCAGCTCACCAATAGCGGGGGCTACAGATACGCAGTATTTT
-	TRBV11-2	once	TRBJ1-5	CASSLGADQPQHF	TGTGCCAGCAGCTTAGGGGCAGATCAGCCCCAGCATTTT
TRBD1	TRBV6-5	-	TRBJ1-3	CASRVDRGSGNTIYF	TGTGCCAGCAGAGTCGACAGGGGCTCTGGAAACACCATATATTTT
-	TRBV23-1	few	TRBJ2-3	CASSQYFGRTDTQYF	TGCGCCAGCAGTCAATACTTTGGGAGAACGGATACGCAGTATTTT
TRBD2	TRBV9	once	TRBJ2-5	CASSVGEAGEQETQYF	TGTGCCAGCAGCGTAGGGGAAGCGGGGGAACAAGAGACCCAGTACTTC
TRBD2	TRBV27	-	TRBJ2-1	CASSLRLAGRDEQFF	TGTGCCAGCAGTTTACGGCTAGCGGGCCGCGATGAGCAGTTCTTC
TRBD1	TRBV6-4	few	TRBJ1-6	CASSDSGTANSPLHF	TGTGCCAGCAGTGACTCAGGGACAGCTAATTCACCCCTCCACTTT
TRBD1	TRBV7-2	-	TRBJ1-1	CANSLGTGRNTEAFF	TGTGCCAACAGCTTAGGGACAGGGCGCAACACTGAAGCTTTCTTT
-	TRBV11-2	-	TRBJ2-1	CASSLDRAHHNEQFF	TGTGCCAGCAGCTTAGACAGGGCCCACCACAATGAGCAGTTCTTC
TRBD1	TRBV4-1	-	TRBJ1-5	CASSPRTGGTSQPQHF	TGCGCCAGCAGCCCTAGGACAGGGGGCACGTCTCAGCCCCAGCATTTT
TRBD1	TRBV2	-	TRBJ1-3	CASSTDRVAGNTIYF	TGTGCCAGCAGTACGGACAGGGTAGCTGGAAACACCATATATTTT
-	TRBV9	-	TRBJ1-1	CASSLRKTGGTKEGEAFF	TGTGCCAGCAGCCTCCGTAAGACGGGGGGGACCAAGGAGGGTGAAGCTTTCTTT
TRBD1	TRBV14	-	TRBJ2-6	CASSQGDGRGQSGANVLTF	TGTGCCAGCAGCCAAGGGGACGGCAGGGGGCAATCTGGGGCCAACGTCCTGACTTTC
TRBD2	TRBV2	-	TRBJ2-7	CASSDPLRLAGEQYF	TGTGCCAGCAGTGATCCCCTTCGACTAGCTGGGGAGCAGTACTTC
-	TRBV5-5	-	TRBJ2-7	CASRFQGHYEQYF	TGTGCCAGCAGATTCCAGGGGCACTACGAGCAGTACTTC
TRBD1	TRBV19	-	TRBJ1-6	CASSTDRGSPLHF	TGTGCCAGTAGTACGGACAGGGGTTCACCCCTCCACTTT
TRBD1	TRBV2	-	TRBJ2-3	CANQDRGTDTQYF	TGTGCCAACCAAGACAGGGGTACAGATACGCAGTATTTT
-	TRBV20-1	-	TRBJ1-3	CSASFRRVNSGNTIYF	TGCAGTGCTAGTTTCAGGAGGGTTAATTCTGGAAACACCATATATTTT
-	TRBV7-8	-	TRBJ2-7	CASSSSPGPYEQYF	TGTGCCAGCAGCTCTTCTCCAGGTCCCTACGAGCAGTACTTC
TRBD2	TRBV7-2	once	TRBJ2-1	CASSSRGVVQFF	TGTGCCAGCAGTTCCCGGGGGGTGGTGCAGTTCTTC
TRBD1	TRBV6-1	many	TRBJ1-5	CASSDKRDRVNQPQHF	TGTGCCAGCAGTGATAAACGGGACAGGGTGAATCAGCCCCAGCATTTT
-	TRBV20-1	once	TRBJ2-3	CSAADDTQYF	TGCAGTGCAGCGGATGATACGCAGTATTTT